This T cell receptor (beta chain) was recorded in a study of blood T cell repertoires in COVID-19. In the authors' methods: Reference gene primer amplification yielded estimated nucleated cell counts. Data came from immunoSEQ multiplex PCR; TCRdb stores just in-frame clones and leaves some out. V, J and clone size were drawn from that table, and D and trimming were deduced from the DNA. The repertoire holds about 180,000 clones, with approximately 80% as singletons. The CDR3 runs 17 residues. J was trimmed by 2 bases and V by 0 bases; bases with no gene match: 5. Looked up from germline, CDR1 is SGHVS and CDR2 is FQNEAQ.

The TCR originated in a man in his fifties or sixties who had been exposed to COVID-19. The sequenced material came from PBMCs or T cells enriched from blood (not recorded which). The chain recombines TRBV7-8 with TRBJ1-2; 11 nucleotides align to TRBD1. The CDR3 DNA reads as TGTGCCAGCAGCTTAGCTGGGACAGGGGGTTTAAACTATGGCTACACCTTC. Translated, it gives CASSLAGTGGLNYGYTF.